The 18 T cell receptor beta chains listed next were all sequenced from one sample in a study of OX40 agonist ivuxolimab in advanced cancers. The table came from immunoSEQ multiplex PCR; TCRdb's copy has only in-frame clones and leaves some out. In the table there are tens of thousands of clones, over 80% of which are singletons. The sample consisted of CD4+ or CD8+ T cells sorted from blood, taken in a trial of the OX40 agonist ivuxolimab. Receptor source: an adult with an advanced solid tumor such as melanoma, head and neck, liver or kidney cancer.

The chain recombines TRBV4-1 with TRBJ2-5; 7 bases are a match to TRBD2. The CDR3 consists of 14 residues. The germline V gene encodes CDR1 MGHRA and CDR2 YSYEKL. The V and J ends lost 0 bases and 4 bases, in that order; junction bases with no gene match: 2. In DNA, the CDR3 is TGCGCCAGCAGCCAAGATTCTAGCGGAGAGACCCAGTACTTC. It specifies CASSQDSSGETQYF.

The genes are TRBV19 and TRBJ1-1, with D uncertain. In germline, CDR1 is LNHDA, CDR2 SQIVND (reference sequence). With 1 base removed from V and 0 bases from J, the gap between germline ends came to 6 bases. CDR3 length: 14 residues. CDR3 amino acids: CASSIAAVNTEAFF. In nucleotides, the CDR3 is TGTGCCAGTAGTATAGCGGCAGTGAACACTGAAGCTTTCTTT.

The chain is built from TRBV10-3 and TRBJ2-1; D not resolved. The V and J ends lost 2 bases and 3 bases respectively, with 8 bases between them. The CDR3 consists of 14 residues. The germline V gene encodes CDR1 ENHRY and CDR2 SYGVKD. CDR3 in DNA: TGTGCCATCAGTGAGCCCGGGCGCTACAATGAGCAGTTCTTC. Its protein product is CAISEPGRYNEQFF.

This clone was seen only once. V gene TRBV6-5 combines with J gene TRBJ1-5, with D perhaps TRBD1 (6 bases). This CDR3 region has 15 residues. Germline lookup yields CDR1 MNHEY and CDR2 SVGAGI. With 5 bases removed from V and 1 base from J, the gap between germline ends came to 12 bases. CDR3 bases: TGTGCCAGCAGTCCCACAGGGTCGAGCAATCAGCCCCAGCATTTT. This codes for CASSPTGSSNQPQHF.

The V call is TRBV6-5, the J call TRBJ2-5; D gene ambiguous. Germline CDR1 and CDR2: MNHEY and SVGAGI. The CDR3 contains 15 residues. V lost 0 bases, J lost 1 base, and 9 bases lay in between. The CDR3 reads CASSYSIQVQETQYF. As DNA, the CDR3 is TGTGCCAGCAGTTACTCTATCCAGGTCCAAGAGACCCAGTACTTC.

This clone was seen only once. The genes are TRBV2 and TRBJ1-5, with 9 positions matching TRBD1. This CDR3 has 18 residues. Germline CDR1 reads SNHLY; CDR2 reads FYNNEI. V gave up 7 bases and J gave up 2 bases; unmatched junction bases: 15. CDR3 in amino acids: CASKSGTGFGFGNQPQHF. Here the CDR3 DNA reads TGTGCCAGCAAGTCCGGGACAGGGTTCGGGTTTGGCAATCAGCCCCAGCATTTT.

For the CDR3, the DNA is TGCGCCAGCAGCTGGGCAATGAACCTTAATGAAGCTTTCTTT. It specifies CASSWAMNLNEAFF. The rearrangement uses TRBV5-1 and TRBJ1-1; D gene unclear. The germline V gene has CDR1 SGHRS and CDR2 YFSETQ. V dropped 3 bases and J dropped 7 bases, with 16 bases sitting between them. The CDR3 is made up of 14 amino acids. The full variable domain, with the rest looked up from reference TRBV5-1 and TRBJ1-1, is KAGVTQTPRYLIKTRGQQVTLSCSPISGHRSVSWYQQTPGQGLQFLFEYFSETQRNKGNFPGRFSGRQFSNSRSEMNVSTLELGDSALYLCASSWAMNLNEAFFGQGTRLTVV.

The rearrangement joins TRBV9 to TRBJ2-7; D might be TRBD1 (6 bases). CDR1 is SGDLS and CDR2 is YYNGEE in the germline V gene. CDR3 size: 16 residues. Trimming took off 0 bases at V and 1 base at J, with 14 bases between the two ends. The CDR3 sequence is CASSVARRDRSYEQYF. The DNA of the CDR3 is TGTGCCAGCAGCGTAGCTAGGAGAGACAGGTCCTACGAGCAGTACTTC.

The CDR3 region is CASSEGAGGTYEQYF. CDR3 bases: TGTGCCAGCAGCGAAGGAGCGGGGGGAACCTACGAGCAGTACTTC. This sequence joins TRBV13 and TRBJ2-7; 9 positions match TRBD2. The CDR3 spans 15 residues. J was trimmed by 2 bases and V by 5 bases; bases with no gene match: 7. Germline V gene lookup returns CDR1 PRHDT and CDR2 FYEKMQ (reference sequence).

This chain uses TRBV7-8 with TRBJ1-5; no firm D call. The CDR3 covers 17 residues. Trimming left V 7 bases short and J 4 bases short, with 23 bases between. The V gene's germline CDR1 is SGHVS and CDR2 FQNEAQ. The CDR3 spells CASTQLTSGRFNQPQHF. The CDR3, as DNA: TGTGCCAGCACCCAACTCACGTCGGGGAGGTTTAATCAGCCCCAGCATTTT.

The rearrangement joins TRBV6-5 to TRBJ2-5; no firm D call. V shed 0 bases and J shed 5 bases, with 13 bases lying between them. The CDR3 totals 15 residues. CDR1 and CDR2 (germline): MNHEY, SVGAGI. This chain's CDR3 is CASSYSPVQMETQYF. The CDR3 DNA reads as TGTGCCAGCAGTTACTCTCCCGTCCAAATGGAGACCCAGTACTTC.

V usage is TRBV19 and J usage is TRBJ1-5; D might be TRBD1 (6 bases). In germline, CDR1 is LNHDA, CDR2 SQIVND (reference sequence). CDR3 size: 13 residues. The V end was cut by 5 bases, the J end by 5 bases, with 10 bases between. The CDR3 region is CASSVQGYQPQHF. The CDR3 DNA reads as TGTGCCAGTAGTGTCCAGGGGTATCAGCCCCAGCATTTT.

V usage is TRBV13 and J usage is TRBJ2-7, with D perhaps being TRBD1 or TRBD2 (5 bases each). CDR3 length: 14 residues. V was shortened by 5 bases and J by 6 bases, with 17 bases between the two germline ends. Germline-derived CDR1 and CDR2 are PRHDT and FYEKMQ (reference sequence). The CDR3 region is CASSPLSIGGEQYF. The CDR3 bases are TGTGCCAGCAGCCCCCTGAGTATTGGGGGCGAGCAGTACTTC.

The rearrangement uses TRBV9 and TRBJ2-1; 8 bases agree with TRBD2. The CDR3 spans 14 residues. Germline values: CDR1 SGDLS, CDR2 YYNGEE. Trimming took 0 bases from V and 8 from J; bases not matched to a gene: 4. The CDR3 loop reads CASSVAGGPDEQFF. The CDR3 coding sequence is TGTGCCAGCAGCGTAGCGGGGGGGCCGGATGAGCAGTTCTTC.

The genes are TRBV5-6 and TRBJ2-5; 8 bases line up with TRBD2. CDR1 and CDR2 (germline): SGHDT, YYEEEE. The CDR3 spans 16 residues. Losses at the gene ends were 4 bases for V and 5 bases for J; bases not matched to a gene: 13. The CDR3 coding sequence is TGTGCCAGCAGCCCCTCTCAGCGGGGGAAGGGGGAGACCCAGTACTTC. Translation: CASSPSQRGKGETQYF.

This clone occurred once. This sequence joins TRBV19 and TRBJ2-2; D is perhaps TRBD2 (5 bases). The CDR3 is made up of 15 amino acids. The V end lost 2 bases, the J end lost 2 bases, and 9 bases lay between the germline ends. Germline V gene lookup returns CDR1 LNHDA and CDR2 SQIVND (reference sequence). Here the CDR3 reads CASSIKLANTGELFF. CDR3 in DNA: TGTGCCAGTAGTATAAAGCTAGCCAACACCGGGGAGCTGTTTTTT.

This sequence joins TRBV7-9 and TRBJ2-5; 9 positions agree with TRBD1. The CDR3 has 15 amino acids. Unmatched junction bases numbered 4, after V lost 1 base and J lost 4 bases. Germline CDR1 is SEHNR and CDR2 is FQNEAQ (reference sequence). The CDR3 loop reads CASSLDRGPGETQYF. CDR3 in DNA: TGTGCCAGCAGCTTAGACAGGGGGCCGGGAGAGACCCAGTACTTC.

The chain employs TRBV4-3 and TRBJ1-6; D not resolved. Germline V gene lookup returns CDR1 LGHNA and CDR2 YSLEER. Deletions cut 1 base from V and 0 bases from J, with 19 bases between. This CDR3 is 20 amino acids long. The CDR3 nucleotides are TGCGCCAGCAGCCAAGTTCTGAGACTTCCCTGGAGCTCCTATAATTCACCCCTCCACTTT. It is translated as CASSQVLRLPWSSYNSPLHF.